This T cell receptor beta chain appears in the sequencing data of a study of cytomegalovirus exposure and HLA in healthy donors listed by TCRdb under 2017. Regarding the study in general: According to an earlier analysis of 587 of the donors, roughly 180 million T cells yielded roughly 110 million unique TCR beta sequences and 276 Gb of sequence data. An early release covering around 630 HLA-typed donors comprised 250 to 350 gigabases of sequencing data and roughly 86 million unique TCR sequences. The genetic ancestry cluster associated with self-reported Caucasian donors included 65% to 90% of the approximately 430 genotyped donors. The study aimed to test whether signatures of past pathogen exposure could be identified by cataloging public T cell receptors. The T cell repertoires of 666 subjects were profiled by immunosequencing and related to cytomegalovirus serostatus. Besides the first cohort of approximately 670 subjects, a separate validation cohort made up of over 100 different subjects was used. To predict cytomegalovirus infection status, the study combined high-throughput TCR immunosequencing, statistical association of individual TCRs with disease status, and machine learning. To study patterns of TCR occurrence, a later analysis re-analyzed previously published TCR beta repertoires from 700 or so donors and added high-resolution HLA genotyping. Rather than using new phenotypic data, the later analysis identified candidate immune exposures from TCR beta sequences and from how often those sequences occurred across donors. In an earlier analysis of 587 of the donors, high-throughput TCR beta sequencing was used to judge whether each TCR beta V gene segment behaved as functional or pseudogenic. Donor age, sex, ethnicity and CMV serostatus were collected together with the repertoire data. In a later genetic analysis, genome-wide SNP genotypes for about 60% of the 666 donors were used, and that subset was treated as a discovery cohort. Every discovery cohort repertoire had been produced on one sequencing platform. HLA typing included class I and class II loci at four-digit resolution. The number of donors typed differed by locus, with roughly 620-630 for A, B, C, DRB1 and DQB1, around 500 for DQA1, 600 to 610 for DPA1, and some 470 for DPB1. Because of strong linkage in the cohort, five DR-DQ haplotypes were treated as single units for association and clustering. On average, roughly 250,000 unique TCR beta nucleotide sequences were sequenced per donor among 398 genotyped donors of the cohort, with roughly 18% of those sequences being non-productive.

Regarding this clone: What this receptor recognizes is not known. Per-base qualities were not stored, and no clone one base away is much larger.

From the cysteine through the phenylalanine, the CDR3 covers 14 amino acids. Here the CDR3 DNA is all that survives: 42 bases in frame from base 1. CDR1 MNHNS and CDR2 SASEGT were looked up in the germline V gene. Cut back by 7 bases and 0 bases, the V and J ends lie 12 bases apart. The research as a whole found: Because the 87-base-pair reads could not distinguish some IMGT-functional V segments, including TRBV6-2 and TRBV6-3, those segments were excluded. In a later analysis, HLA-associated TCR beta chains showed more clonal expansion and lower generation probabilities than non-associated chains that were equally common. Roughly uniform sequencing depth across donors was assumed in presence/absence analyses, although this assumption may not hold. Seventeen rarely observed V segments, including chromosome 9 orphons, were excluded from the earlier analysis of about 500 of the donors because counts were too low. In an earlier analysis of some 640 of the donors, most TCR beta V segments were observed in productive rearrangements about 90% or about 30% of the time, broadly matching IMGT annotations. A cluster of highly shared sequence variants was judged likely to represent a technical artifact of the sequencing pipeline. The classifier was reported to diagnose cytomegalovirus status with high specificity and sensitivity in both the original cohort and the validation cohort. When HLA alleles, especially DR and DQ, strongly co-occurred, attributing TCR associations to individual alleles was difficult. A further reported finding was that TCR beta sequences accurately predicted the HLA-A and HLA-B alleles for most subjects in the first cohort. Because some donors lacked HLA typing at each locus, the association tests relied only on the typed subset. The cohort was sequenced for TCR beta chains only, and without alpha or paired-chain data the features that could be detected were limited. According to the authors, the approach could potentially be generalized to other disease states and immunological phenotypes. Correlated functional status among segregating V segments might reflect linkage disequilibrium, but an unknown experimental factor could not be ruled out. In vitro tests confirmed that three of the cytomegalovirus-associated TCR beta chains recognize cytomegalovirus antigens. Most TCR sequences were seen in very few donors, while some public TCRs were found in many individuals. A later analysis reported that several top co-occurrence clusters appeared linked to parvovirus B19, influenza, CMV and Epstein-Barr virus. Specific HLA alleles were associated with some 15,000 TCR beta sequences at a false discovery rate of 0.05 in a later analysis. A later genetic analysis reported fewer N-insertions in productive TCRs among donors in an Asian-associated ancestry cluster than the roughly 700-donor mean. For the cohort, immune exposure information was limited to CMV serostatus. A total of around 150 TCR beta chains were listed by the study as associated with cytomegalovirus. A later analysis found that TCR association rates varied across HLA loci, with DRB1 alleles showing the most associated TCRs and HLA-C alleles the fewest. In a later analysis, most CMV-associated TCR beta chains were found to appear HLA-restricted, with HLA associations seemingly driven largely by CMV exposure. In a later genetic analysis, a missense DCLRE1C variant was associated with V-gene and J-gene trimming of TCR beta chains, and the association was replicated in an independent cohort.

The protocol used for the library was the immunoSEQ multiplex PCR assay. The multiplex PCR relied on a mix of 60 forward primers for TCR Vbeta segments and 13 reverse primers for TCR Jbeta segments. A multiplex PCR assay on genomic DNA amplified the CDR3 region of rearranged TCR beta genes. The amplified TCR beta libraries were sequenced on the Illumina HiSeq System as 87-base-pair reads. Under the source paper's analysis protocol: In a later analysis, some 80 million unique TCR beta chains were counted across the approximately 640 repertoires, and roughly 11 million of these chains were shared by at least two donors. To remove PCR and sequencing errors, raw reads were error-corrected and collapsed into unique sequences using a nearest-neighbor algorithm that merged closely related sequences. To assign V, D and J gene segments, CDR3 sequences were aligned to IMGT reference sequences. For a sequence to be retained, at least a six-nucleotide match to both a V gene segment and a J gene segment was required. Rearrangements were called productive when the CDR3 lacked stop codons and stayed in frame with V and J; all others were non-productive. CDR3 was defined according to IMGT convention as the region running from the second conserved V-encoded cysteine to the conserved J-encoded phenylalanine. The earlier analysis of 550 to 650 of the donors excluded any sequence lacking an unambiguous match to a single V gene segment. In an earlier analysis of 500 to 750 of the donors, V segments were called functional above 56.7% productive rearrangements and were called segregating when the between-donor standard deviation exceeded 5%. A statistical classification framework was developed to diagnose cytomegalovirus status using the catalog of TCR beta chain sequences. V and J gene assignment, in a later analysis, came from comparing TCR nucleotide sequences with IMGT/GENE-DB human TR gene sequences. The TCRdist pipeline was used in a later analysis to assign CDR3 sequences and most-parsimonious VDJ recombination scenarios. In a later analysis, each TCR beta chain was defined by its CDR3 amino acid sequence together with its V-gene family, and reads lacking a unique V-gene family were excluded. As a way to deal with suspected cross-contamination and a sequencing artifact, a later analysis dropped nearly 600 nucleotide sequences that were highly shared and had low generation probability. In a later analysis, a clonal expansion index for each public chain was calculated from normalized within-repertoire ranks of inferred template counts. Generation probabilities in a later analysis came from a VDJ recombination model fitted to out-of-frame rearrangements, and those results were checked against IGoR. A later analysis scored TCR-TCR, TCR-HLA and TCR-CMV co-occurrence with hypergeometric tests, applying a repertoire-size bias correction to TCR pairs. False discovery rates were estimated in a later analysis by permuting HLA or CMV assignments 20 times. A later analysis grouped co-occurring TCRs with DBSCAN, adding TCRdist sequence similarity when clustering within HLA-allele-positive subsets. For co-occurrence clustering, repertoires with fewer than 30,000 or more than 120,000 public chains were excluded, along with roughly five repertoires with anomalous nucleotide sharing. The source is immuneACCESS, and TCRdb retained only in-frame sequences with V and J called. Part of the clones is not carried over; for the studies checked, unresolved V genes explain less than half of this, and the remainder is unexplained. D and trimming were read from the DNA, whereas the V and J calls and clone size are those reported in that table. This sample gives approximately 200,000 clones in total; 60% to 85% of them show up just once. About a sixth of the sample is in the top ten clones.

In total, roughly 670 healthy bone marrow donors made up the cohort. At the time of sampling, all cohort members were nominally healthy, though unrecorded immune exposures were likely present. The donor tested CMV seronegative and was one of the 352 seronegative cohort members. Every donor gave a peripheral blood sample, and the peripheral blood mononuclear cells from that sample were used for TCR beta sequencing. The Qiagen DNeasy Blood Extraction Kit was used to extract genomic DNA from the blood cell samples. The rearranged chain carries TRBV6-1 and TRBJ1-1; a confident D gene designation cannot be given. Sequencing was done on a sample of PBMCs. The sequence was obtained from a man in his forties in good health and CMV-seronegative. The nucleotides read TGTGCCAGCACCCGGAGTAATTTGAACACTGAAGCTTTCTTT. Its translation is CASTRSNLNTEAFF.